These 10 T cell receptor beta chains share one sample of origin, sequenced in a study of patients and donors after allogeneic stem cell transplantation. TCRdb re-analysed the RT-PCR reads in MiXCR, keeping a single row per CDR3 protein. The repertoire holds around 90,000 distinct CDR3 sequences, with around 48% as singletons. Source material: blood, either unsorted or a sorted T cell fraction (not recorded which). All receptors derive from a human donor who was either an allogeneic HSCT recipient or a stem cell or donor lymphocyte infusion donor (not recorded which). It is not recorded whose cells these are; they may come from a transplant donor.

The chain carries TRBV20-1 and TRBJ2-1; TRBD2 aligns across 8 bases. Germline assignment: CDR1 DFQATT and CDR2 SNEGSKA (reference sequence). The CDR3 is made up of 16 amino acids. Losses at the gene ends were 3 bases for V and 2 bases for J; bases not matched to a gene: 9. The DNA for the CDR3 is TGCAGTGCTAGTTCGGGTGGCGGGAGGCCCTACAATGAGCAGTTCTTC. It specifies CSASSGGGRPYNEQFF.

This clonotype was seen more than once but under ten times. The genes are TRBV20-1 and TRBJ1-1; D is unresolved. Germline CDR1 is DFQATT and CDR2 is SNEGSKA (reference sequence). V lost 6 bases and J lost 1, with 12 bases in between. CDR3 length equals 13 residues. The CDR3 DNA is TGCAGTGCGGAGTCGGGTAGGAACACTGAAGCTTTCTTT. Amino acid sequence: CSAESGRNTEAFF.

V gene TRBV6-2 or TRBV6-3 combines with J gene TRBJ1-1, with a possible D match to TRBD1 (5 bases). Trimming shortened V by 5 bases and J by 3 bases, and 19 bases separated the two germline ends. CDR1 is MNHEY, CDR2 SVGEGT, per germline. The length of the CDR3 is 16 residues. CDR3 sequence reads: CASSDPVGGRHTEAFF. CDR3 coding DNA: TGTGCCAGCAGTGACCCGGTGGGGGGTCGGCACACTGAAGCTTTCTTT.

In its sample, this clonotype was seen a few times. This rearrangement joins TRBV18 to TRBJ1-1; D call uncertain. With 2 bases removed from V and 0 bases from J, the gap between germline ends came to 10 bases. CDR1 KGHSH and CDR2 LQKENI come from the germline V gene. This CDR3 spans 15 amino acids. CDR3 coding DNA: TGTGCCAGCTCACCAACAAACAGCCTGAACACTGAAGCTTTCTTT. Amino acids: CASSPTNSLNTEAFF.

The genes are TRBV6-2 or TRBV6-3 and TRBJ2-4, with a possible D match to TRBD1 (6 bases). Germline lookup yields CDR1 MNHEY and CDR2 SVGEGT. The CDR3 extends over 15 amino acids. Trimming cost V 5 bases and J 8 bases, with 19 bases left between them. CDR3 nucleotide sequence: TGTGCCAGCAGTAGCACCGGGGACACCGGCTACATTCAGTACTTC. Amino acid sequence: CASSSTGDTGYIQYF.

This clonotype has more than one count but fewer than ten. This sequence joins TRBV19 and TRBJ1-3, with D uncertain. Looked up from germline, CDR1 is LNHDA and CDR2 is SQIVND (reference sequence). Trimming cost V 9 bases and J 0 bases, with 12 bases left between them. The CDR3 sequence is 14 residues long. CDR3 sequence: CASAVLNSGNTIYF. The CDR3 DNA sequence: TGTGCCAGCGCCGTTCTGAACTCTGGAAACACCATATATTTT.

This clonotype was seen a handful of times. Here the CDR3 DNA reads TGCGCCAGCAGCCAAGATATCATTGGGGGCTCTCTGGGCTACACCTTC. Translated, it gives CASSQDIIGGSLGYTF. The J gene is TRBJ1-2, the V gene TRBV4-3, with a weak D call TRBD1 (6 bases). The CDR3 totals 16 residues. V was shortened by 0 bases and J by 8 bases, with 19 bases between the two germline ends. Germline CDR1 is LGHNA and CDR2 is YSLEER.

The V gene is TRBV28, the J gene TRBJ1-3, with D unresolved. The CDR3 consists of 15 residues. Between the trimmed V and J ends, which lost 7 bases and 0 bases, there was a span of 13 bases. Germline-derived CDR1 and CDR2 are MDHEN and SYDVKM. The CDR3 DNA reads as TGTGCCAGCATGGGTACGGTGGACTCTGGAAACACCATATATTTT. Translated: CASMGTVDSGNTIYF.

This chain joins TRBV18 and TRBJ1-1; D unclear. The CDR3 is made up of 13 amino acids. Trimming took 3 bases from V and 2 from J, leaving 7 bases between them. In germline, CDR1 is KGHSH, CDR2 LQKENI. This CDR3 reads CASSPQRNTEAFF. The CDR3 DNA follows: TGTGCCAGCTCACCTCAGAGAAACACTGAAGCTTTCTTT.

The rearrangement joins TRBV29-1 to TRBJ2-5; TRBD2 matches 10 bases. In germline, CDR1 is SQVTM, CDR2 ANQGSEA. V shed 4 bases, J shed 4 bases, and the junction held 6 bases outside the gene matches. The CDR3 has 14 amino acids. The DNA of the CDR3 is TGCAGCGTTGTACGACTAGCGGGTGGAGAGACCCAGTACTTC. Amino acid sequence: CSVVRLAGGETQYF. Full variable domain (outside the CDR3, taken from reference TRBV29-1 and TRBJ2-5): SAVISQKPSRDICQRGTSLTIQCQVDSQVTMMFWYRQQPGQSLTLIATANQGSEATYESGFVIDKFPISRPNLTFSTLTVSNMSPEDSSIYLCSVVRLAGGETQYFGPGTRLLVL.